This is a list of T cell receptor beta chains from one sample in a study of cytomegalovirus exposure and HLA in healthy donors. Using immunoSEQ multiplex PCR, the repertoire was profiled, and TCRdb retains in-frame clones only, with some absent. The data show 120,000 or so clones, roughly 79% seen once. Specimen: PBMCs. The receptors come from a woman in her 40s in good health and CMV-seronegative. CDR3s include the opening cysteine and the closing phenylalanine or tryptophan. The order of the fields is clone size, D gene, V gene, J gene, CDR3 protein, CDR3 DNA. D genes are given only for firm matches. Only some rows state a clone size, as once, few, many or a class for expanded clones.

clone_size: -; d_call: -; v_call: TRBV6-5; j_call: TRBJ1-5; cdr3_aa: CASRLDRSNQPQHF; cdr3_nt: TGTGCCAGCAGATTGGACAGAAGCAATCAGCCCCAGCATTTT
clone_size: -; d_call: TRBD1; v_call: TRBV6-6; j_call: TRBJ2-5; cdr3_aa: CASRGTGGPETQYF; cdr3_nt: TGTGCCAGCAGAGGGACAGGGGGGCCGGAGACCCAGTACTTC
clone_size: -; d_call: TRBD1; v_call: TRBV5-1; j_call: TRBJ1-2; cdr3_aa: CASSPGTAKTNYGYTF; cdr3_nt: TGCGCCAGCAGCCCCGGGACAGCAAAGACTAACTATGGCTACACCTTC
clone_size: -; d_call: TRBD1; v_call: TRBV7-9; j_call: TRBJ1-6; cdr3_aa: CASSLGTGQNSPLHF; cdr3_nt: TGTGCCAGCAGCTTAGGGACAGGACAAAATTCACCCCTCCACTTT
clone_size: -; d_call: TRBD1; v_call: TRBV30; j_call: TRBJ2-1; cdr3_aa: CAWSPGQGIYNEQFF; cdr3_nt: TGTGCCTGGAGCCCGGGACAGGGGATTTACAATGAGCAGTTCTTC
clone_size: -; d_call: -; v_call: TRBV5-6; j_call: TRBJ1-3; cdr3_aa: CASSKTGGNTIYF; cdr3_nt: TGTGCCAGCAGCAAAACTGGTGGAAACACCATATATTTT
clone_size: -; d_call: TRBD1; v_call: TRBV4-2; j_call: TRBJ1-3; cdr3_aa: CASSRGQGSTTGNTIYF; cdr3_nt: TGTGCCAGCAGCCGAGGACAGGGGAGTACAACTGGAAACACCATATATTTT
clone_size: few; d_call: TRBD1; v_call: TRBV13; j_call: TRBJ1-6; cdr3_aa: CASSLNRGINSPLHF; cdr3_nt: TGTGCCAGCAGCTTAAACAGGGGTATTAATTCACCCCTCCACTTT
clone_size: -; d_call: -; v_call: TRBV4-1; j_call: TRBJ2-5; cdr3_aa: CASSPFTTKETQYF; cdr3_nt: TGCGCCAGCAGCCCCTTTACGACAAAAGAGACCCAGTACTTC
clone_size: -; d_call: -; v_call: TRBV4-1; j_call: TRBJ1-2; cdr3_aa: CASSQEFSNYGYTF; cdr3_nt: TGCGCCAGCAGCCAAGAATTCAGTAACTATGGCTACACCTTC
clone_size: -; d_call: -; v_call: TRBV6-1; j_call: TRBJ2-7; cdr3_aa: CASSGQGYEQYF; cdr3_nt: TGCGCCAGCAGTGGGCAGGGATACGAGCAGTACTTC
clone_size: -; d_call: TRBD1; v_call: TRBV5-1; j_call: TRBJ2-3; cdr3_aa: CASSLRQGLTDTQYF; cdr3_nt: TGCGCCAGCAGCTTGAGACAGGGTCTCACAGATACGCAGTATTTT
clone_size: -; d_call: -; v_call: TRBV5-1; j_call: TRBJ2-2; cdr3_aa: CASSLGATTKNTGELFF; cdr3_nt: TGCGCCAGCAGCTTGGGTGCGACTACCAAGAACACCGGGGAGCTGTTTTTT
clone_size: -; d_call: -; v_call: TRBV19; j_call: TRBJ1-1; cdr3_aa: CASNNQGQRTEAFF; cdr3_nt: TGTGCCAGTAACAATCAGGGTCAACGAACTGAAGCTTTCTTT
clone_size: -; d_call: -; v_call: TRBV6-5; j_call: TRBJ2-3; cdr3_aa: CASSYPGPGGTQYF; cdr3_nt: TGTGCCAGCAGTTACCCAGGACCCGGGGGTACGCAGTATTTT
clone_size: -; d_call: TRBD1; v_call: TRBV5-1; j_call: TRBJ1-1; cdr3_aa: CASSLATGGVNTEAFF; cdr3_nt: TGCGCCAGCAGCTTGGCGACAGGGGGCGTAAACACTGAAGCTTTCTTT
clone_size: once; d_call: TRBD1; v_call: TRBV30; j_call: TRBJ1-1; cdr3_aa: CAGQGTPMNTEAFF; cdr3_nt: TGTGCCGGACAGGGGACCCCCATGAACACTGAAGCTTTCTTT
clone_size: few; d_call: -; v_call: TRBV4-2; j_call: TRBJ1-5; cdr3_aa: CASSQDEGSNQPQHF; cdr3_nt: TGTGCCAGCAGCCAAGATGAGGGCAGCAATCAGCCCCAGCATTTT
clone_size: -; d_call: TRBD2; v_call: TRBV27; j_call: TRBJ2-2; cdr3_aa: CASTSGGGAGELFF; cdr3_nt: TGTGCCAGCACCTCCGGGGGGGGAGCCGGGGAGCTGTTTTTT
clone_size: -; d_call: -; v_call: TRBV5-1; j_call: TRBJ2-7; cdr3_aa: CASSLPSYEQYF; cdr3_nt: TGCGCCAGCAGCTTACCTAGCTACGAGCAGTACTTC
clone_size: -; d_call: TRBD1; v_call: TRBV7-6; j_call: TRBJ1-4; cdr3_aa: CASSPTTGRNEKLFF; cdr3_nt: TGTGCCAGCAGCCCTACGACAGGGAGAAATGAAAAACTGTTTTTT
clone_size: -; d_call: -; v_call: TRBV6-1; j_call: TRBJ2-7; cdr3_aa: CASSDRDGGYYEQYF; cdr3_nt: TGTGCCAGCAGTGACCGGGACGGAGGGTACTACGAGCAGTACTTC
clone_size: few; d_call: -; v_call: TRBV11-2; j_call: TRBJ2-7; cdr3_aa: CASSRAQGPAYEQYF; cdr3_nt: TGTGCCAGCAGCCGCGCTCAGGGGCCAGCCTACGAGCAGTACTTC
clone_size: -; d_call: -; v_call: TRBV6-1; j_call: TRBJ1-2; cdr3_aa: CASRGTGRYGYTF; cdr3_nt: TGTGCCAGCAGGGGCACAGGGAGATATGGCTACACCTTC
clone_size: few; d_call: -; v_call: TRBV5-1; j_call: TRBJ2-3; cdr3_aa: CASQKGWRTTTDTQYF; cdr3_nt: TGCGCCAGCCAAAAGGGGTGGAGAACCACCACAGATACGCAGTATTTT
clone_size: -; d_call: TRBD2; v_call: TRBV7-3; j_call: TRBJ2-1; cdr3_aa: CASSLSSGGVYEQFF; cdr3_nt: TGTGCCAGCAGCCTCTCTAGCGGGGGGGTATATGAGCAGTTCTTC
clone_size: -; d_call: -; v_call: TRBV5-1; j_call: TRBJ2-1; cdr3_aa: CASSLGVAQSYNEQFF; cdr3_nt: TGCGCCAGCAGCTTGGGCGTAGCGCAGTCCTACAATGAGCAGTTCTTC
clone_size: -; d_call: -; v_call: TRBV9; j_call: TRBJ2-1; cdr3_aa: CASSPRAESSYNEQFF; cdr3_nt: TGTGCCAGCAGCCCGAGAGCGGAGAGCTCCTACAATGAGCAGTTCTTC
clone_size: few; d_call: TRBD1; v_call: TRBV2; j_call: TRBJ1-1; cdr3_aa: CASSYRGLTEAFF; cdr3_nt: TGTGCCAGCAGTTACAGGGGGCTGACTGAAGCTTTCTTT
clone_size: once; d_call: -; v_call: TRBV19; j_call: TRBJ1-4; cdr3_aa: CASSPRRGEGLWKRLFF; cdr3_nt: TGTGCCAGTAGCCCCCGGAGGGGGGAGGGTCTTTGGAAAAGACTGTTTTTT
clone_size: -; d_call: TRBD1; v_call: TRBV7-3; j_call: TRBJ1-2; cdr3_aa: CASSPGTGDYGYTF; cdr3_nt: TGTGCCAGCAGCCCGGGGACAGGGGACTATGGCTACACCTTC
clone_size: -; d_call: -; v_call: TRBV12-5; j_call: TRBJ1-3; cdr3_aa: CASGLSLGNTIYF; cdr3_nt: TGTGCTAGTGGTTTGTCACTTGGAAACACCATATATTTT
clone_size: -; d_call: TRBD1; v_call: TRBV10-2; j_call: TRBJ2-5; cdr3_aa: CASKAGGTQETQYF; cdr3_nt: TGCGCCAGCAAGGCAGGGGGAACTCAAGAGACCCAGTACTTC
clone_size: -; d_call: -; v_call: TRBV28; j_call: TRBJ2-7; cdr3_aa: CASSSIHRGIRYEQYF; cdr3_nt: TGTGCCAGCAGTTCGATCCATAGGGGGATTCGATACGAGCAGTACTTC
clone_size: -; d_call: -; v_call: TRBV5-5; j_call: TRBJ2-7; cdr3_aa: CASSSGWAARNEQYF; cdr3_nt: TGTGCCAGCAGCTCTGGGTGGGCCGCTCGGAACGAGCAGTACTTC
clone_size: once; d_call: -; v_call: TRBV19; j_call: TRBJ2-7; cdr3_aa: CASSSRDMYEQYF; cdr3_nt: TGTGCCAGTAGTAGTAGAGACATGTACGAGCAGTACTTC
clone_size: -; d_call: TRBD1; v_call: TRBV7-2; j_call: TRBJ1-2; cdr3_aa: CASSHRTGGCGYTF; cdr3_nt: TGTGCCAGCAGTCATAGGACAGGGGGCTGTGGCTACACCTTC
clone_size: -; d_call: -; v_call: TRBV5-1; j_call: TRBJ1-5; cdr3_aa: CASSLAGSGNQPQHF; cdr3_nt: TGCGCCAGCAGCTTGGCAGGGTCAGGCAATCAGCCCCAGCATTTT
clone_size: -; d_call: -; v_call: TRBV7-9; j_call: TRBJ1-1; cdr3_aa: CASSLVVTSPRTEAFF; cdr3_nt: TGTGCCAGCAGCTTAGTAGTAACCTCCCCGCGGACTGAAGCTTTCTTT